The 6 T cell receptor beta chains in this list originate from one sample, sequenced in a study of T cells after somatic rescue of genetic block. Assay: immunoSEQ multiplex PCR; the TCRdb copy retains only in-frame clones and omits some. The sample consists of 80,000 to 100,000 clones, around 90% of them appearing once. The sample comprised peripheral blood mononuclear cells (PBMCs). The source is a woman younger than 30.

This rearrangement joins TRBV11-2 to TRBJ1-3, with TRBD1 matching 7 bases. Losses at the gene ends were 4 bases for V and 4 bases for J; bases not matched to a gene: 10. The CDR3 totals 16 residues. CDR1 and CDR2 from the germline V gene are SGHAT and FQNNGV. The CDR3 sequence is CASSSPWTGAGNTIYF. The CDR3 DNA reads TGTGCCAGCAGCTCCCCTTGGACAGGAGCAGGAAACACCATATATTTT. Full variable domain (rest looked up from reference TRBV11-2 and TRBJ1-3): EAGVAQSPRYKIIEKRQSVAFWCNPISGHATLYWYQQILGQGPKLLIQFQNNGVVDDSQLPKDRFSAERLKGVDSTLKIQPAKLEDSAVYLCASSSPWTGAGNTIYFGEGSWLTVV.

The rearrangement uses TRBV27 and TRBJ1-2, with a possible D match to TRBD1 (6 bases). CDR3 size: 15 residues. Per the germline V gene, CDR1 is MNHEY and CDR2 is SMNVEV (reference sequence). With 8 bases removed from V and 1 base from J, the gap between germline ends came to 17 bases. CDR3 sequence: CASRQGGPLNYGYTF. In nucleotides, the CDR3 is TGTGCCAGCCGCCAAGGGGGACCCCTTAACTATGGCTACACCTTC.

This sequence joins TRBV18 and TRBJ2-3, with D unresolved. Trimming removed 7 bases at V and 4 bases at J, with 15 bases between. Germline V gene lookup returns CDR1 KGHSH and CDR2 LQKENI. CDR3 length: 14 amino acids. The CDR3 coding sequence is TGTGCCAGCTTACCGGCTAGAGAGGCAGATACGCAGTATTTT. It yields the protein CASLPAREADTQYF.

The J gene is TRBJ1-2, the V gene TRBV18; tentative D call: TRBD1 (6 bases). The CDR3 runs to 20 residues. V was clipped by 3 bases and J by 3 bases, with 29 bases between them. Germline CDR1 KGHSH, CDR2 LQKENI. The CDR3 sequence is CASSPRPPFLRGGLDYGYTF. The CDR3 DNA sequence: TGTGCCAGCTCACCGAGACCACCTTTTTTACGGGGGGGCCTGGACTATGGCTACACCTTC.

The chain is built from TRBV5-1 and TRBJ1-1, with unresolved D. CDR3 length equals 14 residues. Germline V gives CDR1 SGHRS, CDR2 YFSETQ. Trimming cost V 0 bases and J 1 base, with 7 bases left between them. CDR3 coding DNA: TGCGCCAGCAGCTTGGACGGCCGGAACACTGAAGCTTTCTTT. It yields the protein CASSLDGRNTEAFF.

This chain uses TRBV11-1 with TRBJ2-2, with D possibly TRBD1 on 5 matching bases. Germline V gives CDR1 SGHAT, CDR2 FQDESV (reference sequence). Trimming took off 5 bases at V and 4 bases at J, with 14 bases between the two ends. The CDR3 runs to 15 residues. As DNA, the CDR3 is TGTGCCAGCAGCCCGCTCCAAGGGGTCACCGGGGAGCTGTTTTTT. It specifies CASSPLQGVTGELFF.